This T cell receptor beta chain was recorded in a study of cytomegalovirus exposure and HLA in healthy donors. As for the study in general: In an earlier analysis, 95 million to 130 million unique TCR beta sequences were found from 150 million to 200 million T cells. HLA-typed donors were the source of about 85 million unique TCRs held in an early data release.

Study-wide points: In a later analysis, the majority of CMV-associated beta chains seemingly showed HLA restriction. HLA alleles were associated with some 16,000 TCR beta sequences in a later analysis at 0.05 false discovery rate.

The PCR employed 60 Vbeta primers together with 13 Jbeta primers. TCRdb keeps only in-frame clones here, not all; method: immunoSEQ multiplex PCR. The sample has about 110,000 clones; the top ten hold 5.5% to 8%. CDR3 length: 18 amino acids. The germline V gene encodes CDR1 SGHAT and CDR2 FQNNGV. V was trimmed by 6 bases and J by 6 bases, leaving 27 bases between them. Worth noting for this clone: Its antigen is not identified.

The V and J genes are TRBV11-2 and TRBJ2-1; weak D call: TRBD1 (6 bases). Sequencing was done on a sample of PBMCs. This sequence originates from a man aged 40-55 years in good health and CMV-seropositive. Here the CDR3 DNA reads TGTGCCAGCAGTTACTCCCCCTACCACAGGGATGAGGGCAATGAGCAGTTCTTC. Protein product: CASSYSPYHRDEGNEQFF.